This T cell receptor (beta chain) was profiled in a study of CD8 T cells in Susac syndrome. Sequencing of TCR beta covered CD8+ and CD4+ T cells obtained from blood. Age- and sex-matched healthy donors served as the control group. Random hexamers were used to reverse transcribe roughly 0.5 to 1 ug of RNA. TCRdb redid the calling of the immunoSEQ multiplex PCR reads with MiXCR, one entry per CDR3 protein. The sample lists some 190,000 distinct CDR3 sequences; about 95% were seen once. The CDR3 sequence is 17 residues long. Germline V gives CDR1 SGHRS, CDR2 YFSETQ. V dropped 3 bases and J dropped 2; count of bases not matched to a gene: 4.

The chain uses TRBV5-1 and TRBJ2-1, with 14 bases lining up with TRBD2. The clonotype comes from a human donor in good health. The specimen sequenced was CD4+ T cells from PBMCs. The CDR3 DNA follows: TGCGCCAGCAGCTCGGGACTAGCGGGAGCCCCCTACAATGAGCAGTTCTTC. Protein sequence: CASSSGLAGAPYNEQFF.